This T cell receptor (beta chain) was recorded in a study of chemoradiotherapy in HPV16-positive cancers. Here immunoSEQ multiplex PCR was the method, and the copy in TCRdb shows in-frame clones only, minus some. The sample contains about 16,000 clones, about 74% of which appear only once. V was pared by 3 bases and J by 3 bases, with 8 bases of the junction left unmatched. CDR1 and CDR2 from the germline V gene are SGHRS and YFSETQ. The CDR3 spans 15 residues. The chain joins TRBV5-1 to TRBJ1-1; 7 bases map to TRBD1. The receptor's source is a human donor with HPV-associated anogenital cancer. The sample in question was tumor tissue, obtained from a patient who underwent chemoradiotherapy. CDR3 residues: CASSSKGARHTEAFF. CDR3 coding DNA: TGCGCCAGCAGCTCGAAGGGGGCTCGGCACACTGAAGCTTTCTTT.